Described below is a single T cell receptor (beta chain) sequence and its context. Generated by immunoSEQ multiplex PCR, the TCRdb table keeps only in-frame clones and is missing some. The sample consists of about 2.1 million clones, around 93% of them appearing once. The entry originates in a study of shared clonotypes between healthy human individuals. Terminally differentiated effector memory CD45RA+ cells were left out of the naive CD8 fraction, which was CD45RO-negative and positively selected for CCR7. Within Nashville, Tennessee resided all donors, each a Caucasian adult. Germline CDR1 is SSHAT and CDR2 is FNYEAQ (reference sequence). V shed 1 base and J shed 6 bases, with 16 bases lying between them. The CDR3 consists of 15 residues.

This receptor was taken from a man younger than 35 in good health. Some clones in this sample may be carry-over from other donors' samples. The V gene is TRBV7-7, the J gene TRBJ2-7; either TRBD1 or TRBD2 may fit D (6 bases each). Specimen: naive CD8+ T cells from PBMCs. Written as DNA, the CDR3 is TGTGCCAGCAGCTTAGTGCCGGGGGCCGCCGCCGAGCAGTACTTC. It codes for CASSLVPGAAAEQYF.